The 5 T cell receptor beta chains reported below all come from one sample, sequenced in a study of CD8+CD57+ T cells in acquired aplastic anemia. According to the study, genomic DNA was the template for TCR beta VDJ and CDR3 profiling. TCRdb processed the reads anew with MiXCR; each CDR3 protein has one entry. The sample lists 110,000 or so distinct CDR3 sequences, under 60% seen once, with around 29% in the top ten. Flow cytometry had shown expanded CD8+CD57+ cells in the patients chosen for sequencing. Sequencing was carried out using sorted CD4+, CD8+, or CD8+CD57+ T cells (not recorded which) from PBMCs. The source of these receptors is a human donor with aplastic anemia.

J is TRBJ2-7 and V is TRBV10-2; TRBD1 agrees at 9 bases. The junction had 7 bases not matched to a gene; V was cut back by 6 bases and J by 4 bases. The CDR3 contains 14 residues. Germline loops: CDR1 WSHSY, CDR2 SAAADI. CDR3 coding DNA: TGCGCCAGCAGCACAGGGACAGGGAGATACGAGCAGTACTTC. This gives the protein CASSTGTGRYEQYF.

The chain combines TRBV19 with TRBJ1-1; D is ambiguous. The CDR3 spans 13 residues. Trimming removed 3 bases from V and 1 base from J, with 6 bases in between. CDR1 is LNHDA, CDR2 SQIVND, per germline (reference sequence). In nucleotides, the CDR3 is TGTGCCAGTAGTATTTCAGGGAACACTGAAGCTTTCTTT. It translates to CASSISGNTEAFF.

The CDR3 DNA is TGTGCCAGTAGCCTCTCAGGGAGCACTGAAGCTTTCTTT. This codes for CASSLSGSTEAFF. This chain links TRBV19 with TRBJ1-1; tentatively, D is TRBD1 (5 bases). The germline CDR1 and CDR2 sequences are LNHDA and SQIVND (reference sequence). The ends were cut back, 6 bases at V and 4 bases at J, with 12 bases in the middle. The CDR3 totals 13 residues.

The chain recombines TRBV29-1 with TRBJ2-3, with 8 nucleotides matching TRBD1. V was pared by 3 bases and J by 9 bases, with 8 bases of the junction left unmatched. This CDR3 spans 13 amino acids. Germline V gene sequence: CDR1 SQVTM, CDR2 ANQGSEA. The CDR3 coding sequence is TGCAGCGTTGACCGCTCGGGACAGGCCACGCAGTATTTT. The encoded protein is CSVDRSGQATQYF.

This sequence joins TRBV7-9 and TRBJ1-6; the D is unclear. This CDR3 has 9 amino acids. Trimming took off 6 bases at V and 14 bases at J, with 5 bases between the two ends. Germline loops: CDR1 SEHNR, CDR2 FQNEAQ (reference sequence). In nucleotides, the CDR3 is TGTGCCAGCAGGGGAACCCTCCACTTT. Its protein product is CASRGTLHF.